Following are 17 T cell receptor beta chains from one sample sequenced in a study of long-term antiretroviral therapy in people with HIV. Sequencing used immunoSEQ v3.0 at survey level. The table came from immunoSEQ multiplex PCR; TCRdb's copy has only in-frame clones and leaves some out. The table lists about 22,000 clones, 79% of them singletons. Specimen: unsorted PBMCs, collected 1.2 years after starting antiretroviral therapy. These receptors were taken from a woman aged 35 to 49 with HIV.

This rearrangement joins TRBV7-2 to TRBJ2-3, with D perhaps matching TRBD2 (5 bases). V was shortened by 4 bases and J by 5 bases, with 7 bases between the two germline ends. The CDR3 loop spans 12 amino acids. CDR1 is SGHTA and CDR2 is FQGNSA in the germline V gene. CDR3 loop: CASSYAGDTQYF. The CDR3 DNA sequence: TGTGCCAGCAGCTACGCGGGAGATACGCAGTATTTT.

The genes are TRBV6-1 and TRBJ2-7, with 9 bases identical to TRBD1. The length of the CDR3 is 17 residues. Germline V gene data show CDR1 as MNHNS and CDR2 as SASEGT. Trimming cost V 4 bases and J 3 bases; bases outside gene matches: 13. CDR3: CASSGIILGQGYYEQYF. CDR3 sequence (DNA): TGTGCCAGCAGTGGAATTATTCTGGGACAGGGCTACTACGAGCAGTACTTC.

V and J are TRBV29-1 and TRBJ2-1; D ambiguous. In germline, CDR1 is SQVTM, CDR2 ANQGSEA. Deletions cut 5 bases from V and 7 bases from J, with 9 bases between. The CDR3 runs to 11 residues. CDR3 protein: CSVIPRNEQFF. CDR3 bases: TGCAGCGTTATACCGAGGAATGAGCAGTTCTTC.

The gene calls are TRBV27 and TRBJ2-7; TRBD2 matches 7 bases. The junction had 5 bases not matched to a gene; V was cut back by 2 bases and J by 1 base. Germline V CDR1 and CDR2: MNHEY, SMNVEV (reference sequence). This CDR3 has 15 amino acids. CDR3 sequence (DNA): TGTGCCAGCAGTTTAGCGCCGGGGGGTTCCTACGAGCAGTACTTC. This encodes CASSLAPGGSYEQYF.

The genes are TRBV19 and TRBJ2-3, with 9 bases matching TRBD2. Germline V gene data show CDR1 as LNHDA and CDR2 as SQIVND (reference sequence). This CDR3 region has 16 residues. Losses at the gene ends were 5 bases for V and 2 bases for J; bases not matched to a gene: 8. For the CDR3, the DNA is TGTGCCAGTAGTTCCTTTAGCGGGAGTTTCACAGATACGCAGTATTTT. Encoded protein: CASSSFSGSFTDTQYF.

The V and J genes are TRBV18 and TRBJ1-2; possible D gene TRBD1, 5 bases. From germline, CDR1 is KGHSH and CDR2 LQKENI. The V end lost 1 base, the J end lost 0 bases, and 12 bases lay between the germline ends. The CDR3 runs to 16 residues. CDR3 amino acids: CASSPQTGRANYGYTF. The CDR3 DNA sequence: TGTGCCAGCTCACCACAAACAGGCAGAGCTAACTATGGCTACACCTTC.

The rearrangement uses TRBV5-1 and TRBJ1-1; D ambiguous. The V and J ends lost 0 bases and 3 bases respectively, with 6 bases between them. CDR3 length: 13 residues. CDR1 is SGHRS and CDR2 is YFSETQ in the germline V gene. CDR3 DNA sequence: TGCGCCAGCAGCTTGGCGAAGGACACTGAAGCTTTCTTT. This encodes CASSLAKDTEAFF.

V is TRBV25-1 and J is TRBJ2-7; no definite D call. This CDR3 spans 16 amino acids. Trimming pared 0 bases from V and 0 bases from J, leaving 12 bases between. From germline, CDR1 is MGHDK and CDR2 SYGVNS. The CDR3 loop is CASSEYPNGPSYEQYF. The CDR3 DNA sequence: TGTGCCAGCAGTGAATATCCAAACGGACCCTCCTACGAGCAGTACTTC.

The chain uses TRBV5-6 and TRBJ1-5; weak D call: TRBD1 (6 bases). The CDR3 has 14 residues. Germline loops: CDR1 SGHDT, CDR2 YYEEEE. Trimming took 0 bases from V and 6 from J, leaving 10 bases between them. CDR3 coding DNA: TGTGCCAGCAGCTTGGGGGCAGGGGTTCAGCCCCAGCATTTT. Amino acid sequence: CASSLGAGVQPQHF.

The chain employs TRBV7-9 and TRBJ2-1; the match to TRBD1 covers 9 bases. The germline CDR1 and CDR2 sequences are SEHNR and FQNEAQ (reference sequence). The CDR3 extends over 15 amino acids. V shed 2 bases, J shed 6 bases, and the junction held 5 bases outside the gene matches. The CDR3 DNA reads TGTGCCAGCAGCTTAACCCTGACAGGGGGCAATGAGCAGTTCTTC. It specifies CASSLTLTGGNEQFF.

The V gene is TRBV4-3, the J gene TRBJ2-5; D is unresolved. Germline V CDR1 and CDR2: LGHNA, YSLEER. The V gene lost 0 bases and the J gene lost 1 base, with 12 bases spanning the gap. This CDR3 region has 16 residues. CDR3 DNA: TGCGCCAGCAGCCAAGAATTCGGACGGACCCAAGAGACCCAGTACTTC. It yields the protein CASSQEFGRTQETQYF.

A few counts support this clone. This chain connects TRBV2 to TRBJ1-2; D perhaps matches TRBD1 (6 bases). In germline, CDR1 is SNHLY, CDR2 FYNNEI. V was shortened by 6 bases and J by 7 bases, with 15 bases between the two germline ends. This CDR3 region has 13 residues. The CDR3: CASRDSPAGGYTF. CDR3 coding DNA: TGTGCCAGCAGGGACAGCCCAGCGGGTGGCTACACCTTC.

The genes are TRBV5-4 and TRBJ2-7; TRBD1 agrees at 9 bases. J was trimmed by 6 bases and V by 4 bases; bases with no gene match: 8. The CDR3 sequence is 14 residues long. Germline V gene data show CDR1 as SGHNT and CDR2 as YYREEE (reference sequence). The CDR3 spells CASSLGQGFAEQYF. For the CDR3, the DNA is TGTGCCAGCAGCCTGGGACAGGGATTTGCCGAGCAGTACTTC.

The rearrangement uses TRBV4-1 and TRBJ1-1; 9 nucleotides line up with TRBD1. Germline loops: CDR1 MGHRA, CDR2 YSYEKL. This CDR3 has 14 amino acids. Germline trimming cut 2 bases from V and 3 bases from J; bases unmatched to any gene: 1. The CDR3 nucleotides read TGCGCCAGCAGCCAAAGGACAGGGGACACTGAAGCTTTCTTT. Encoded protein: CASSQRTGDTEAFF.

This clone has only one observation. The V and J genes are TRBV11-3 and TRBJ2-5, with D perhaps being TRBD1 or TRBD2 (7 bases each). The CDR3 length is 13 residues. CDR1 is SGHNT, CDR2 YENEEA, per germline. The V end lost 6 bases, the J end lost 5 bases, and 13 bases lay between the germline ends. For the CDR3, the DNA is TGTGCCAGCAGACCAGGGGGAGGGGAGACCCAGTACTTC. Protein sequence: CASRPGGGETQYF.

J is TRBJ2-3 and V is TRBV6-6; D call uncertain. V lost 6 bases and J 5 bases, leaving 6 bases between the germline ends. The germline V gene encodes CDR1 MNHNY and CDR2 SVGAGI (reference sequence). CDR3 size: 11 residues. The CDR3 sequence: CASSTRDTQYF. CDR3 bases: TGTGCCAGCAGCACGCGAGATACGCAGTATTTT.

The chain recombines TRBV12-5 with TRBJ2-1; D possibly matches TRBD1 or TRBD2 (7 bases each). The CDR3 length is 18 residues. The germline gives CDR1 LGHNT, CDR2 FRNRAP. With 4 bases removed from V and 7 bases from J, the gap between germline ends came to 26 bases. The DNA of the CDR3 is TGTGCTAGTGGTTCGAACCCCTCTTACTTGCAGGGGGGGAATGAGCAGTTCTTC. Encoded protein: CASGSNPSYLQGGNEQFF.